Following are 32 T cell receptor beta chains from one sample sequenced in a study of CD8+ T cells in alopecia areata. Treatment of the sample: oral pan-JAK inhibitor, 5-10 mg twice daily. As the sequencing template, cDNA was produced by extracting RNA and reverse transcribing it. Using immunoSEQ multiplex PCR, the repertoire was profiled, and TCRdb retains in-frame clones only, with some absent. This table has about 270,000 clones, roughly 63% appearing once. Specimen: CD4+ T cells sorted from blood, collected at approximately week 52, from a patient treated with tofacitinib. All receptors come from a human donor with alopecia areata.

This CDR3 is CASSQGVGTGAYNEQFF. In nucleotides, the CDR3 is TGCGCCAGCAGCCAAGGTGTCGGGACAGGAGCCTACAATGAGCAGTTCTTC. J is TRBJ2-1 and V is TRBV4-3; 8 bases match TRBD1. V gave up 1 base and J gave up 2 bases; unmatched junction bases: 7. Germline V gene data show CDR1 as LGHNA and CDR2 as YSLEER. The CDR3 covers 17 residues.

The table lists this clone with a count of one. The chain has TRBV7-2 and TRBJ2-1, with 14 positions matching TRBD2. This CDR3 contains 17 residues. Trimming removed 5 bases from V and 9 bases from J; junction bases left unmatched: 12. Per the germline V gene, CDR1 is SGHTA and CDR2 is FQGNSA. CDR3: CASSPPGLAGGSGEQFF. The CDR3 coding sequence is TGTGCCAGCAGCCCCCCAGGACTAGCGGGGGGCTCAGGTGAGCAGTTCTTC.

This chain uses TRBV5-6 with TRBJ1-6; 7 nucleotides align to TRBD1. The V gene end was trimmed by 2 bases and the J gene end by 8 bases; junction bases not matched to a gene: 10. The CDR3 covers 16 residues. CDR1 and CDR2 (germline): SGHDT, YYEEEE. The CDR3 DNA is TGTGCCAGCAGCTTTGGGACAGTTTTAATCGATTCACCCCTCCACTTT. This encodes CASSFGTVLIDSPLHF.

The chain combines TRBV5-4 with TRBJ2-5; D is perhaps TRBD1 (5 bases). Germline CDR1 SGHNT, CDR2 YYREEE (reference sequence). The CDR3 contains 14 residues. With 0 bases removed from V and 5 bases from J, the gap between germline ends came to 11 bases. The CDR3 coding sequence is TGTGCCAGCAGCTTGGTGCAGGGTGGTGAGACCCAGTACTTC. Translating it yields CASSLVQGGETQYF.

This clone was found a few times. The chain joins TRBV5-6 to TRBJ2-1; 7 nucleotides line up with TRBD2. CDR1 is SGHDT, CDR2 YYEEEE, per germline. The CDR3 runs to 14 residues. J gave up 6 bases and V 0 bases, and 3 bases lay outside the gene matches. This chain's CDR3 is CASSLGLAGNEQFF. The CDR3 DNA is TGTGCCAGCAGCTTGGGACTAGCAGGCAATGAGCAGTTCTTC.

This rearrangement joins TRBV4-1 to TRBJ1-1; tentative D call: TRBD1 (5 bases). Per the germline V gene, CDR1 is MGHRA and CDR2 is YSYEKL. V was trimmed by 1 base and J by 0 bases, leaving 9 bases between them. The CDR3 length is 15 residues. The CDR3 spells CASSQVRGMNTEAFF. Here the CDR3 DNA reads TGCGCCAGCAGCCAAGTAAGGGGAATGAACACTGAAGCTTTCTTT.

The chain couples TRBV5-1 to TRBJ2-3, with TRBD2 matching 8 bases. The J segment lost 2 bases and the V segment lost 4 bases, leaving 9 bases of the junction unmatched. This CDR3 spans 16 amino acids. Germline values: CDR1 SGHRS, CDR2 YFSETQ. CDR3 residues: CASSLRAGANTDTQYF. The DNA of the CDR3 is TGCGCCAGCAGCCTGAGAGCGGGGGCCAACACAGATACGCAGTATTTT.

The V and J genes are TRBV7-9 and TRBJ2-1; the match to TRBD2 covers 8 bases. CDR1 and CDR2 from the germline V gene are SEHNR and FQNEAQ (reference sequence). The CDR3 is made up of 17 amino acids. With V trimmed by 7 bases and J by 5 bases, 16 bases remained unmatched. DNA of the CDR3: TGTGCCAGCAACTCCCGCCCGGGAGGGGGATCTCACAATGAGCAGTTCTTC. Translating gives CASNSRPGGGSHNEQFF.

The chain uses TRBV27 and TRBJ2-5, with D perhaps TRBD1 or TRBD2 (7 bases each). The CDR3 covers 15 residues. Germline CDR1 and CDR2: MNHEY and SMNVEV (reference sequence). Trimming took off 0 bases at V and 4 bases at J, with 12 bases between the two ends. CDR3 loop: CASSLSARGGETQYF. The CDR3 region has the DNA TGTGCCAGCAGTTTATCTGCCAGGGGGGGAGAGACCCAGTACTTC.

The chain links TRBV5-6 to TRBJ2-7, with D uncertain. The CDR3 length is 12 residues. Between the trimmed V and J ends, which lost 2 bases and 2 bases, there was a span of 5 bases. The V gene's germline CDR1 is SGHDT and CDR2 YYEEEE. The CDR3 nucleotides are TGTGCCAGCAGCTTCCAGACCTACGAGCAGTACTTC. This translates into CASSFQTYEQYF.

This clone was picked up one time. V gene TRBV7-2 combines with J gene TRBJ2-7; D uncertain. Germline lookup yields CDR1 SGHTA and CDR2 FQGNSA. V shed 5 bases and J shed 6 bases, with 23 bases lying between them. The CDR3 totals 16 residues. This CDR3 is CASSLTAKTNSAEQYF. The DNA for the CDR3 is TGTGCCAGCAGCCTGACCGCTAAGACAAACAGCGCCGAGCAGTACTTC. The whole variable domain, filled in from reference TRBV7-2 and TRBJ2-7, reads GAGVSQSPSNKVTEKGKDVELRCDPISGHTALYWYRQSLGQGLEFLIYFQGNSAPDKSGLPSDRFSAERTGGSVSTLTIQRTQQEDSAVYLCASSLTAKTNSAEQYFGPGTRLTVT.

V gene TRBV5-6 combines with J gene TRBJ2-5; 9 bases fit TRBD2. Germline V CDR1 and CDR2: SGHDT, YYEEEE. The CDR3 has 16 residues. J lost 4 bases, V lost 3 bases, and 10 bases had no gene match. CDR3 in DNA: TGTGCCAGCAGCTGGGTTGCGGGGGGGCCAGGAGAGACCCAGTACTTC. It translates to CASSWVAGGPGETQYF.

V gene TRBV29-1 combines with J gene TRBJ2-7, with D perhaps TRBD1 or TRBD2 (6 bases each). The CDR3 extends over 14 amino acids. Germline loops: CDR1 SQVTM, CDR2 ANQGSEA. V was pared by 2 bases and J by 4 bases, with 15 bases between. The CDR3 DNA is TGCAGCGTTGAACATTCGGGGGCCTCATACGAGCAGTACTTC. Amino acids: CSVEHSGASYEQYF.

J is TRBJ2-5 and V is TRBV30, with TRBD1 matching 8 bases. The V gene's germline CDR1 is GTSNPN and CDR2 SVGIG (reference sequence). This CDR3 has 17 amino acids. V trimming: 1 base; J trimming: 2 bases; junction bases outside the gene matches: 12. In DNA, the CDR3 is TGTGCCTGGAGTGGGCCCAGCAGGGGGCTCATTCAAGAGACCCAGTACTTC. Translated, it gives CAWSGPSRGLIQETQYF.

The genes are TRBV20-1 and TRBJ1-4; D call uncertain. The ends were cut back, 3 bases at V and 8 bases at J, with 4 bases in the middle. Germline CDR1 reads DFQATT; CDR2 reads SNEGSKA (reference sequence). The CDR3 loop spans 10 amino acids. The DNA for the CDR3 is TGCAGTGCTAGCCGGGAAAAACTGTTTTTT. This gives the protein CSASREKLFF.

The chain couples TRBV30 to TRBJ1-2; 7 nucleotides agree with TRBD1. There are 12 residues in the CDR3. Germline CDR1 and CDR2: GTSNPN and SVGIG (reference sequence). Trimming at V came to 2 bases and at J to 4 bases, leaving 1 base not matched to a gene. CDR3 loop: CAWSRGPYGYTF. CDR3 DNA: TGTGCCTGGAGTAGGGGGCCCTATGGCTACACCTTC.

CDR3 in DNA: TGTGCCTGGATTGTAGAGACTGAAGCTTTCTTT. It translates to CAWIVETEAFF. This chain links TRBV30 with TRBJ1-1; no firm D call. Germline CDR1 is GTSNPN and CDR2 is SVGIG (reference sequence). The CDR3 totals 11 residues. V lost 4 bases and J 5 bases, leaving 8 bases between the germline ends.

This clone was seen a handful of times. The chain couples TRBV10-3 to TRBJ2-1; D gene ambiguous. Trimming removed 10 bases at V and 0 bases at J, with 10 bases between. In germline, CDR1 is ENHRY, CDR2 SYGVKD. The CDR3 spans 13 residues. CDR3 nucleotides: TGTGCCACCACCCCTGACTCCTACAATGAGCAGTTCTTC. This sequence encodes CATTPDSYNEQFF.

The chain has TRBV5-6 and TRBJ2-1; 14 nucleotides match TRBD2. Per germline, CDR1 SGHDT and CDR2 YYEEEE. V lost 5 bases to trimming and J lost 3 bases; unmatched junction nucleotides: 4. The CDR3 runs to 16 residues. The CDR3 region has the DNA TGTGCCAGCAGTCCTGGACTAGCGGGGGGCTACAATGAGCAGTTCTTC. As protein: CASSPGLAGGYNEQFF.

The CDR3 loop is CASSSTERGTDTQYF. DNA for the CDR3: TGTGCCAGCAGTTCAACAGAGCGGGGCACAGATACGCAGTATTTT. The chain has TRBV2 and TRBJ2-3, with a weak D call TRBD2 (6 bases). The CDR3 runs 15 residues. Trimming took 5 bases from V and 1 from J, leaving 13 bases between them. The V gene's germline CDR1 is SNHLY and CDR2 FYNNEI.

Notes on this clone: Other DNA sequences within the sample encode an identical CDR3. The chain recombines TRBV5-1 with TRBJ2-7, with D perhaps TRBD1 (5 bases). Germline CDR1 reads SGHRS; CDR2 reads YFSETQ. V gave up 4 bases and J gave up 3 bases, with 8 bases separating them. This CDR3 is built from 12 residues. The CDR3 bases are TGCGCCAGCAGCGTTACAGGCTACGAGCAGTACTTC. Translated: CASSVTGYEQYF.

This clone came up once. This chain links TRBV5-1 with TRBJ2-1; tentatively, D is TRBD1 (6 bases). Germline V gene sequence: CDR1 SGHRS, CDR2 YFSETQ. V lost 7 bases to trimming and J lost 0 bases, with 11 bases between them. CDR3 length equals 14 residues. The CDR3 coding sequence is TGCGCCAGCGGGGGACAAGGCTCCTACAATGAGCAGTTCTTC. It codes for CASGGQGSYNEQFF. The entire variable domain, with the rest obtained from reference TRBV5-1 and TRBJ2-1, is as follows: KAGVTQTPRYLIKTRGQQVTLSCSPISGHRSVSWYQQTPGQGLQFLFEYFSETQRNKGNFPGRFSGRQFSNSRSEMNVSTLELGDSALYLCASGGQGSYNEQFFGPGTRLTVL.

CDR3 DNA sequence: TGTGCCAGCAGTTACGGAGGGGGTAGCAATCAGCCCCAGCATTTT. It yields the protein CASSYGGGSNQPQHF. The chain couples TRBV6-6 to TRBJ1-5, with D tentatively TRBD1 (6 bases). V was clipped by 2 bases and J by 0 bases, with 8 bases between them. This CDR3 region has 15 residues. The germline gives CDR1 MNHNY, CDR2 SVGAGI (reference sequence).

This clone was seen more than once but under ten times. CDR3 DNA: TGTGCCAGCATGAGCTTGGGAGAGACCCAGTACTTC. This translates into CASMSLGETQYF. The rearrangement joins TRBV7-2 to TRBJ2-5; D unclear. The length of the CDR3 is 12 residues. Trimming left V 7 bases short and J 4 bases short, with 10 bases between. Germline V lookup: CDR1 SGHTA, CDR2 FQGNSA.

This chain connects TRBV7-2 to TRBJ2-1, with TRBD1 matching over 7 bases. Germline trimming cut 3 bases from V and 0 bases from J; bases unmatched to any gene: 5. The CDR3 contains 16 residues. CDR1 and CDR2 (germline): SGHTA, FQGNSA. Written as DNA, the CDR3 is TGTGCCAGCAGCTTCAACAGGGGAAGCTCCTACAATGAGCAGTTCTTC. Its translation: CASSFNRGSSYNEQFF.

V gene TRBV7-2 combines with J gene TRBJ2-1, with a weak D call TRBD1 (5 bases). The germline V and J ends were trimmed by 1 base and 4 bases, with 5 bases remaining between them. CDR1 is SGHTA, CDR2 FQGNSA, per germline. This CDR3 is 13 amino acids long. The CDR3 DNA follows: TGTGCCAGCAGCTTAGGACAGTACAATGAGCAGTTCTTC. Translation gives CASSLGQYNEQFF.

The V and J genes are TRBV6-6 and TRBJ2-6, with D possibly TRBD1 on 6 matching bases. The V gene's germline CDR1 is MNHNY and CDR2 SVGAGI (reference sequence). This CDR3 spans 16 amino acids. V was trimmed by 5 bases and J by 2 bases, leaving 13 bases between them. CDR3 in amino acids: CASSTGNRAGANVLTF. CDR3 nucleotide sequence: TGTGCCAGCAGTACGGGGAACAGGGCTGGGGCCAACGTCCTGACTTTC.

This clone was seen a handful of times. The chain couples TRBV4-3 to TRBJ2-5; tentative D call: TRBD2 (5 bases). The germline V and J ends were trimmed by 1 base and 5 bases, with 5 bases remaining between them. The germline gives CDR1 LGHNA, CDR2 YSLEER. This CDR3 contains 12 residues. The chain's CDR3 is CASSQGGETQYF. CDR3 in DNA: TGCGCCAGCAGCCAAGGCGGGGAGACCCAGTACTTC.

The rearrangement joins TRBV4-1 to TRBJ1-1; D is ambiguous. The germline V and J ends were trimmed by 6 bases and 5 bases, with 22 bases remaining between them. Germline loops: CDR1 MGHRA, CDR2 YSYEKL. This CDR3 has 16 amino acids. The CDR3 loop reads CASSLIWVGDGTEAFF. CDR3 sequence (DNA): TGCGCCAGCAGTCTCATTTGGGTAGGAGATGGGACTGAAGCTTTCTTT.

The chain recombines TRBV29-1 with TRBJ2-5, with D uncertain. The CDR3 is 13 amino acids. In germline, CDR1 is SQVTM, CDR2 ANQGSEA. Trimming took off 4 bases at V and 4 bases at J, with 13 bases between the two ends. The CDR3 reads CSVGSLIRETQYF. The CDR3 DNA sequence: TGCAGCGTTGGCTCATTGATTCGAGAGACCCAGTACTTC.

The CDR3 is CASSLEAGWDDTEAFF. The CDR3 bases are TGCGCCAGCAGCTTGGAGGCAGGGTGGGATGACACTGAAGCTTTCTTT. This chain joins TRBV5-1 and TRBJ1-1; D may be TRBD1 (5 bases). Germline V gives CDR1 SGHRS, CDR2 YFSETQ. Trimming cost V 0 bases and J 3 bases, with 15 bases left between them. The length of the CDR3 is 16 residues.

This clone was counted between two and nine times. CDR3 protein: CASSFPGQGRERGYTF. The CDR3 DNA reads as TGCGCCAGCAGCTTTCCGGGACAGGGTAGGGAAAGAGGCTACACCTTC. This chain uses TRBV5-1 with TRBJ1-2; 9 bases fit TRBD1. Germline trimming cut 2 bases from V and 8 bases from J; bases unmatched to any gene: 13. The CDR3 contains 16 residues. CDR1 SGHRS and CDR2 YFSETQ come from the germline V gene.